This entry lists 5 T cell receptor beta chains sequenced from one sample in a study of cytomegalovirus exposure and HLA in healthy donors. PCR used 60 Vbeta primers and 13 Jbeta primers. The data were produced by immunoSEQ multiplex PCR, yet TCRdb's version contains in-frame clones alone and is incomplete. The sample holds about 82,000 clones, roughly 80% seen once. The sequencing sample was made of PBMCs. The source of these receptors is a woman between 50 and 59 years old in good health and CMV-seropositive.

This sequence joins TRBV7-9 and TRBJ1-6, with TRBD1 identical over 9 bases. The CDR3 covers 15 residues. Germline CDR1 reads SEHNR; CDR2 reads FQNEAQ (reference sequence). The ends lost 1 base at V and 9 bases at J; junction bases unmatched: 4. This CDR3 is CASSLGTGVSSPLHF. The CDR3 DNA is TGTGCCAGCAGCTTAGGGACAGGGGTATCTTCACCCCTCCACTTT.

This sequence joins TRBV9 and TRBJ2-5; 12 bases line up with TRBD2. The CDR3 consists of 18 residues. The germline V gene encodes CDR1 SGDLS and CDR2 YYNGEE. The V segment lost 3 bases and the J segment 4 bases; nucleotides outside the gene matches: 13. The CDR3 bases are TGTGCCAGCAGCGCCGAGATCGCGACTAGCGGGAGTTCAGAGACCCAGTACTTC. Translated, it gives CASSAEIATSGSSETQYF.

The gene calls are TRBV10-3 and TRBJ2-1, with 8 bases fitting TRBD2. The CDR3 is 16 residues long. Germline-derived CDR1 and CDR2 are ENHRY and SYGVKD. Losses at the gene ends were 8 bases for V and 7 bases for J; bases not matched to a gene: 16. The DNA for the CDR3 is TGTGCCATCGGCTTGTCGCGCGGGAGGTTCGAGAATGAGCAGTTCTTC. It yields the protein CAIGLSRGRFENEQFF.

V and J are TRBV27 and TRBJ1-4, with D perhaps matching TRBD1 (5 bases). CDR3 length equals 15 residues. With 1 base removed from V and 8 bases from J, the gap between germline ends came to 14 bases. Germline values: CDR1 MNHEY, CDR2 SMNVEV (reference sequence). The DNA of the CDR3 is TGTGCCAGCAGTTTATGGGGGGGAGTCGGGGAAAAACTGTTTTTT. This encodes CASSLWGGVGEKLFF.

This chain uses TRBV7-2 with TRBJ2-3; perhaps TRBD1 as D (7 bases). The CDR3 is 15 amino acids. V dropped 2 bases and J dropped 1 base, with 10 bases sitting between them. Germline CDR1 is SGHTA and CDR2 is FQGNSA. The CDR3 protein is CASSLSRGGTDTQYF. In DNA form, the CDR3 reads TGTGCCAGCAGCTTATCCAGGGGGGGCACAGATACGCAGTATTTT.